One sample yielded the 16 T cell receptor beta chains listed below, sequenced in a study of cytomegalovirus exposure and HLA in healthy donors. In the PCR, 60 Vbeta and 13 Jbeta primers were used. Libraries were prepared by immunoSEQ multiplex PCR; TCRdb keeps only in-frame clonotypes and omits some of them. The table shows some 70,000 clones, with roughly 82% occurring only once. The sample consisted of PBMCs. The receptors were sampled from a man aged 18 to 30 in good health and CMV-seronegative.

This clone was found once. V gene TRBV30 combines with J gene TRBJ1-6, with a tentative D call TRBD1 (5 bases). This CDR3 is 15 amino acids long. Trimming removed 5 bases at V and 7 bases at J, with 18 bases between. Germline V lookup: CDR1 GTSNPN, CDR2 SVGIG (reference sequence). CDR3 residues: CAWAKRVGHNSPLHF. DNA of the CDR3: TGTGCCTGGGCAAAACGGGTAGGACACAATTCACCCCTCCACTTT.

The chain combines TRBV6-5 with TRBJ2-7, with D hard to call. The CDR3 contains 13 residues. V was trimmed by 1 base and J by 1 base, leaving 5 bases between them. Per germline, CDR1 MNHEY and CDR2 SVGAGI. The CDR3 spells CASSYFQSYEQYF. The CDR3 coding sequence is TGTGCCAGCAGTTACTTCCAGTCCTACGAGCAGTACTTC.

This sequence joins TRBV28 and TRBJ2-5; 8 nucleotides align to TRBD2. The J call is uncertain, as TRBJ2-7 better fits the DNA end. Per germline, CDR1 MDHEN and CDR2 SYDVKM. The CDR3 runs to 16 residues. CDR3: CASSPRRGREGYEQYF. In DNA, the CDR3 is TGTGCCAGCAGCCCTAGAAGGGGTCGGGAGGGTTACGAGCAGTACTTC.

The chain uses TRBV27 and TRBJ2-7, with TRBD1 identical over 8 bases. J gave up 6 bases and V 3 bases, and 7 bases lay outside the gene matches. Germline V gene data show CDR1 as MNHEY and CDR2 as SMNVEV (reference sequence). The CDR3 runs 14 residues. The CDR3 DNA reads as TGTGCCAGCAGTTTCGGGACAGGACCCTTCGAGCAGTACTTC. This translates into CASSFGTGPFEQYF.

This chain joins TRBV5-6 and TRBJ2-1; D is undetermined. The ends were cut back, 2 bases at V and 5 bases at J, with 8 bases in the middle. Germline CDR1 reads SGHDT; CDR2 reads YYEEEE. The CDR3 totals 13 residues. DNA of the CDR3: TGTGCCAGCAGCTTCCCCAGAAACAATGAGCAGTTCTTC. Protein product: CASSFPRNNEQFF.

This clone was detected only once. This chain joins TRBV9 and TRBJ2-5; D possibly corresponds to TRBD1 (6 bases). CDR1 is SGDLS, CDR2 YYNGEE, per germline. Trimming cost V 0 bases and J 4 bases, with 22 bases left between them. The CDR3 loop spans 18 amino acids. DNA for the CDR3: TGTGCCAGCAGCGTAGAATTTGGGGGCCGAATTGGAGGAGAGACCCAGTACTTC. Its translation: CASSVEFGGRIGGETQYF. Together with reference TRBV9 and TRBJ2-5, the CDR3 gives the full variable domain: DSGVTQTPKHLITATGQRVTLRCSPRSGDLSVYWYQQSLDQGLQFLIQYYNGEERAKGNILERFSAQQFPDLHSELNLSSLELGDSALYFCASSVEFGGRIGGETQYFGPGTRLLVL.

The V call is TRBV29-1, the J call TRBJ2-7; a possible D gene is TRBD1 (6 bases). Germline-derived CDR1 and CDR2 are SQVTM and ANQGSEA. V gave up 2 bases and J gave up 7 bases, with 18 bases separating them. The CDR3 is 14 amino acids. The CDR3 DNA sequence: TGCAGCGTTGAATGGGGGTCAGGGGAGAGGGAGCAGTACTTC. Its protein product is CSVEWGSGEREQYF.

The chain recombines TRBV18 with TRBJ2-5; perhaps TRBD2 as D (7 bases). The CDR3 is made up of 17 amino acids. Germline V CDR1 and CDR2: KGHSH, LQKENI. Trimming pared 3 bases from V and 2 bases from J, leaving 19 bases between. The chain's CDR3 is CASSPATPGGWQETQYF. The DNA of the CDR3 is TGTGCCAGCTCACCGGCAACTCCGGGGGGCTGGCAAGAGACCCAGTACTTC.

The J gene is TRBJ2-4, the V gene TRBV6-5; a possible D gene is TRBD2 (5 bases). This CDR3 comprises 15 residues. Germline lookup yields CDR1 MNHEY and CDR2 SVGAGI. V lost 8 bases, J lost 3 bases, and 17 bases lay in between. This CDR3 reads CASRTRRLVKNIQYF. The CDR3 DNA reads TGTGCCAGCCGGACTCGGCGGTTAGTCAAAAACATTCAGTACTTC.

V gene TRBV2 combines with J gene TRBJ2-1; TRBD2 matches at 9 bases. The J segment lost 15 bases and the V segment lost 8 bases, leaving 20 bases of the junction unmatched. Looked up from germline, CDR1 is SNHLY and CDR2 is FYNNEI. The CDR3 spans 15 residues. CDR3 amino acids: CASRSSSGTRVVSFF. The CDR3 nucleotides read TGTGCCAGCCGTTCGTCTAGCGGGACCAGGGTAGTATCGTTCTTC. Complete variable domain (other parts from reference TRBV2 and TRBJ2-1): EPEVTQTPSHQVTQMGQEVILRCVPISNHLYFYWYRQILGQKVEFLVSFYNNEISEKSEIFDDQFSVERPDGSNFTLKIRSTKLEDSAMYFCASRSSSGTRVVSFFGPGTRLTVL.

The chain carries TRBV2 and TRBJ2-7; 7 nucleotides align to TRBD2. This CDR3 is 15 amino acids long. The V gene's germline CDR1 is SNHLY and CDR2 FYNNEI. Trimming at V came to 4 bases and at J to 3 bases, leaving 9 bases not matched to a gene. CDR3 DNA: TGTGCCAGCAGTGTTTCGGGCGGGAGCTACTACGAGCAGTACTTC. Translated, it gives CASSVSGGSYYEQYF.

This chain connects TRBV4-3 to TRBJ2-1; 8 bases agree with TRBD2. The germline gives CDR1 LGHNA, CDR2 YSLEER. The CDR3 has 18 amino acids. V was clipped by 0 bases and J by 0 bases; unmatched bases: 7. Here the CDR3 DNA reads TGCGCCAGCAGCCAAGATCCAGCGGGAGATAGCTCCTACAATGAGCAGTTCTTC. The encoded protein is CASSQDPAGDSSYNEQFF.

This clone was counted between two and nine times. The chain couples TRBV5-1 to TRBJ2-2; possible D gene TRBD1, 6 bases. From germline, CDR1 is SGHRS and CDR2 YFSETQ. The V and J ends lost 6 bases and 1 base respectively, with 10 bases between them. The CDR3 covers 14 residues. The chain's CDR3 is CASTDRLNTGELFF. CDR3 sequence (DNA): TGCGCCAGCACGGACAGATTGAACACCGGGGAGCTGTTTTTT.

This sequence joins TRBV9 and TRBJ1-1; D might be TRBD1 (5 bases). Trimming stripped 2 bases from V and 5 bases from J, with 13 bases between. The CDR3 totals 14 residues. Germline assignment: CDR1 SGDLS and CDR2 YYNGEE. Here the CDR3 DNA reads TGTGCCAGCAGCGTCTCACAGGAGTATACTGAAGCTTTCTTT. The encoded protein is CASSVSQEYTEAFF.

The rearrangement uses TRBV25-1 and TRBJ1-5; 7 bases map to TRBD1. Germline CDR1 MGHDK, CDR2 SYGVNS. Losses at the gene ends were 2 bases for V and 2 bases for J; bases not matched to a gene: 0. The CDR3 covers 14 residues. CDR3 sequence (DNA): TGTGCCAGCAGTGAAGACAGGGGCAATCAGCCCCAGCATTTT. Protein product: CASSEDRGNQPQHF.

The chain recombines TRBV11-1 with TRBJ1-4; D is unresolved. Per the germline V gene, CDR1 is SGHAT and CDR2 is FQDESV (reference sequence). The V end lost 2 bases, the J end lost 7 bases, and 11 bases lay between the germline ends. The CDR3 loop spans 14 amino acids. CDR3 amino acids: CASSLLISSEKLFF. The CDR3 DNA reads as TGTGCCAGCAGCTTATTAATCAGTTCTGAAAAACTGTTTTTT.